Sequencing of this T cell receptor (beta chain) was carried out in a study of cytomegalovirus exposure and HLA in healthy donors. Notes on the study in general: TCR beta V- and J-gene trimming, according to a later analysis, was linked to a missense DCLRE1C variant. The study recorded around 160 TCR beta chains that were cytomegalovirus-associated.

Both 60 Vbeta primers and 13 Jbeta primers went into the PCR. The data were produced by immunoSEQ multiplex PCR, yet TCRdb's version contains in-frame clones alone and is incomplete. The sample includes over 120,000 clones, approximately 84% of them seen just once. CDR1 is MNHEY and CDR2 is SMNVEV in the germline V gene (reference sequence). Trimming removed 2 bases from V and 0 bases from J, with 7 bases in between. There are 14 residues in the CDR3. About this clone itself: Its antigen is unknown.

This chain uses TRBV27 with TRBJ1-1; D call uncertain. The sequencing input was PBMCs. This clonotype originated in a man aged 25 to 40 in good health and CMV-seropositive. CDR3 coding DNA: TGTGCCAGCAGTTTACCCTCTATGAACACTGAAGCTTTCTTT. This gives the protein CASSLPSMNTEAFF.